The 17 T cell receptor beta chains below come from one sample, sequenced in a study of T-cell reconstitution after alpha-beta-depleted transplantation in children. During its preparation, the TCRbeta library received unique molecular identifiers. TCRdb re-called the PCR reads through MiXCR, storing one row per CDR3 protein. The repertoire includes about 240,000 distinct CDR3 sequences, 25% of them detected once, and about 2.6% sits in the top ten. The sample was PBMCs, taken before TCRalphabeta/CD19-depleted stem cell transplant. Receptors originate from a girl aged 2 to 9 with Fanconi anemia, due to receive a stem cell transplant.

This clonotype was detected ten times or more. The J gene is TRBJ2-7, the V gene TRBV20-1; D may correspond to TRBD1 or TRBD2 (5 bases each). Trimming left V 6 bases short and J 3 bases short, with 15 bases between. CDR1 DFQATT and CDR2 SNEGSKA come from the germline V gene (reference sequence). CDR3 size: 13 residues. The DNA for the CDR3 is TGCAGTGCCGGGGTCCGGGACGACTACGAGCAGTACTTC. Its protein product is CSAGVRDDYEQYF.

The chain uses TRBV2 and TRBJ2-3; the D gene is possibly TRBD1 (6 bases). The CDR3 covers 11 residues. The germline V gene encodes CDR1 SNHLY and CDR2 FYNNEI. V dropped 10 bases and J dropped 7 bases, with 12 bases sitting between them. CDR3: CATAGVNTQYF. CDR3 coding DNA: TGTGCCACCGCAGGGGTGAATACGCAGTATTTT.

The rearrangement uses TRBV6-1 and TRBJ2-1, with TRBD2 identical over 12 bases. CDR3 size: 14 residues. Germline V gene lookup returns CDR1 MNHNS and CDR2 SASEGT. V lost 5 bases and J lost 9; bases outside the gene matches: 5. Written as DNA, the CDR3 is TGTGCCAGCAGTCCAAGGACTAGCGGGGCTGAGCAGTTCTTC. It encodes CASSPRTSGAEQFF.

This clonotype has at least ten counts. The chain carries TRBV7-3 and TRBJ1-6; D gene unclear. The CDR3 is 13 residues long. V was shortened by 0 bases and J by 14 bases, with 11 bases between the two germline ends. The germline V gene encodes CDR1 SGHTA and CDR2 FQGTGA. DNA of the CDR3: TGTGCCAGCAGCTTAACCCCCCAATCTACCCTCCACTTT. Its translation: CASSLTPQSTLHF.

This clonotype was recorded a few times. The gene calls are TRBV25-1 and TRBJ2-2; a possible D gene is TRBD2 (6 bases). The V and J ends lost 3 bases and 7 bases respectively, with 12 bases between them. The length of the CDR3 is 14 residues. Germline CDR1 is MGHDK and CDR2 is SYGVNS. The CDR3 DNA reads as TGTGCCAGCAGTGAGCTGGGACTCCACGGGGAGCTGTTTTTT. Its protein product is CASSELGLHGELFF.

The V gene is TRBV6-1, the J gene TRBJ2-7, with 8 positions matching TRBD2. CDR1 is MNHNS, CDR2 SASEGT, per germline. The CDR3 consists of 15 residues. J gave up 1 base and V 5 bases, and 7 bases lay outside the gene matches. This CDR3 reads CASSRTTGGSYEQYF. The DNA of the CDR3 is TGTGCCAGCAGTCGCACAACGGGAGGGTCCTACGAGCAGTACTTC.

The V and J genes are TRBV10-3 and TRBJ2-6, with D maybe TRBD1 (5 bases). The CDR3 sequence is 15 residues long. V was pared by 0 bases and J by 3 bases, with 6 bases between. Germline CDR1 ENHRY, CDR2 SYGVKD. CDR3 bases: TGTGCCATCAGTGAGTCGGGGCATGGGGCCAACGTCCTGACTTTC. It is translated as CAISESGHGANVLTF.

The chain uses TRBV10-3 and TRBJ2-1; 10 bases align to TRBD1. This CDR3 spans 17 amino acids. The ends lost 0 bases at V and 7 bases at J; junction bases unmatched: 9. The germline gives CDR1 ENHRY, CDR2 SYGVKD. The CDR3 reads CAISESGARQGANEQFF. The DNA for the CDR3 is TGTGCCATCAGTGAGTCGGGGGCCCGACAGGGGGCAAATGAGCAGTTCTTC.

This chain uses TRBV29-1 with TRBJ2-1; 9 positions agree with TRBD2. Germline V gene sequence: CDR1 SQVTM, CDR2 ANQGSEA. Trimming cost V 8 bases and J 4 bases; bases outside gene matches: 6. This CDR3 has 13 residues. CDR3 coding DNA: TGCAGCATTAGCGGGGGACCGTACAATGAGCAGTTCTTC. It encodes CSISGGPYNEQFF.

This chain uses TRBV7-7 with TRBJ2-5; 10 nucleotides line up with TRBD1. Trimming cost V 3 bases and J 1 base; bases outside gene matches: 8. The CDR3 spans 17 residues. Germline-derived CDR1 and CDR2 are SSHAT and FNYEAQ (reference sequence). This CDR3 reads CASSFSPWTGGQETQYF. CDR3 DNA sequence: TGTGCCAGCAGCTTCTCTCCCTGGACAGGGGGCCAAGAGACCCAGTACTTC.

The chain couples TRBV14 to TRBJ1-1, with D unclear. CDR3 size: 13 residues. V lost 1 base and J lost 5, with 8 bases in between. Germline lookup yields CDR1 SGHDN and CDR2 FVKESK. CDR3 sequence: CASSQVTGTEAFF. CDR3 coding DNA: TGTGCCAGCAGCCAAGTCACGGGAACTGAAGCTTTCTTT.

The gene calls are TRBV12-3 or TRBV12-4 and TRBJ2-5; 7 bases align to TRBD2. V gave up 5 bases and J gave up 5 bases; unmatched junction bases: 5. This CDR3 is 13 amino acids long. In DNA form, the CDR3 reads TGTGCCAGCAGTCCTAGCGGAGGGGAGACCCAGTACTTC. Translation: CASSPSGGETQYF.

This clonotype was seen ten or more times. The chain carries TRBV20-1 and TRBJ2-3, with TRBD2 matching over 11 bases. Germline V gives CDR1 DFQATT, CDR2 SNEGSKA (reference sequence). This CDR3 region has 16 residues. V lost 5 bases, J lost 4 bases, and 11 bases stayed unmatched. CDR3 residues: CSAPFSSGGPADTQYF. CDR3 DNA sequence: TGCAGTGCTCCATTCTCTAGCGGGGGGCCTGCAGATACGCAGTATTTT.

This clonotype was counted many times. The chain links TRBV10-3 to TRBJ2-1, with D hard to call. The V gene lost 2 bases and the J gene lost 2 bases, with 16 bases spanning the gap. The V gene's germline CDR1 is ENHRY and CDR2 SYGVKD. This CDR3 has 17 amino acids. The DNA of the CDR3 is TGTGCCATCAGTGAGCCATCCGACGGTTCCCCCTACAATGAGCAGTTCTTC. Amino acids: CAISEPSDGSPYNEQFF.

This clonotype was seen a few times. The gene calls are TRBV12-3 or TRBV12-4 and TRBJ2-5; D remains unclear. The CDR3 spans 12 residues. V was pared by 6 bases and J by 5 bases, with 10 bases between. CDR3 sequence: CASSHPGETQYF. The CDR3 nucleotides read TGTGCCAGCAGCCACCCCGGGGAGACCCAGTACTTC.

V is TRBV25-1 and J is TRBJ2-1, with 12 nucleotides matching TRBD2. Germline trimming cut 6 bases from V and 5 bases from J; bases unmatched to any gene: 14. Per the germline V gene, CDR1 is MGHDK and CDR2 is SYGVNS. This CDR3 has 18 amino acids. The CDR3 region is CASSLAGGPRGANNEQFF. The CDR3 nucleotides read TGTGCCAGCAGCCTAGCGGGAGGGCCTCGGGGGGCAAACAATGAGCAGTTCTTC.

This clonotype was seen more than once but under ten times. The genes are TRBV7-2 and TRBJ2-5; D call uncertain. Deletions cut 5 bases from V and 1 base from J, with 8 bases between. Germline V gene data show CDR1 as SGHTA and CDR2 as FQGNSA. This CDR3 is 13 amino acids long. CDR3 sequence: CASSRSSQETQYF. The CDR3 region has the DNA TGTGCCAGCAGCCGAAGTTCCCAAGAGACCCAGTACTTC.